One sample yielded the 32 T cell receptor beta chains listed below, sequenced in a study of shared clonotypes between healthy human individuals. Profiled with immunoSEQ multiplex PCR; TCRdb holds only in-frame clones, not every one. The sample holds hundreds of thousands of clones; roughly 80% are singletons and the top ten take 13%. The sample taken for sequencing was PBMCs. All receptors come from a woman in her forties in good health. Some clones in this sample may be carry-over from other donors' samples.

Points on this clone: This CDR3 is also generated by other DNA sequences in the sample. This chain uses TRBV9 with TRBJ1-3; no reliable D call. CDR3 length: 15 amino acids. Germline-derived CDR1 and CDR2 are SGDLS and YYNGEE. The V and J ends lost 0 bases and 0 bases respectively, with 7 bases between them. CDR3 in amino acids: CASSVGRSSGNTIYF. The CDR3 DNA is TGTGCCAGCAGCGTAGGGCGGAGCTCTGGAAACACCATATATTTT.

J is TRBJ2-5 and V is TRBV5-4; D is possibly TRBD1 (6 bases). The CDR3 sequence is 14 residues long. Germline V gene data show CDR1 as SGHNT and CDR2 as YYREEE (reference sequence). V lost 7 bases to trimming and J lost 1 base, with 14 bases between them. The CDR3 sequence: CASSQARGQETQYF. In DNA form, the CDR3 reads TGTGCCAGCTCCCAAGCCAGGGGCCAAGAGACCCAGTACTTC.

This clone was seen more than once but under ten times. The rearrangement uses TRBV28 and TRBJ2-7, with 7 bases identical to TRBD2. V dropped 4 bases and J dropped 0; count of bases not matched to a gene: 21. This CDR3 is built from 20 residues. The germline CDR1 and CDR2 sequences are MDHEN and SYDVKM. This CDR3 reads CASSYKFPQVDGTNSYEQYF. In nucleotides, the CDR3 is TGTGCCAGCAGTTACAAATTCCCCCAGGTCGACGGGACTAACTCCTACGAGCAGTACTTC. Based on the CDR3 plus reference TRBV28 and TRBJ2-7, the full variable domain is DVKVTQSSRYLVKRTGEKVFLECVQDMDHENMFWYRQDPGLGLRLIYFSYDVKMKEKGDIPEGYSVSREKKERFSLILESASTNQTSMYLCASSYKFPQVDGTNSYEQYFGPGTRLTVT.

This clone appeared many times. V usage is TRBV10-1 and J usage is TRBJ1-1; possible D gene TRBD1, 6 bases. The V end lost 5 bases, the J end lost 4 bases, and 11 bases lay between the germline ends. From germline, CDR1 is WNHNN and CDR2 SYGVQD (reference sequence). This CDR3 region has 13 residues. The CDR3, as DNA: TGCGCCAGCAGTCCCAGGGGCGCCACTGAAGCTTTCTTT. It is translated as CASSPRGATEAFF.

V and J are TRBV7-8 and TRBJ2-1; 14 nucleotides agree with TRBD2. CDR3 length: 15 amino acids. V gave up 4 bases and J gave up 6 bases; unmatched junction bases: 2. The germline V gene has CDR1 SGHVS and CDR2 FQNEAQ. In DNA, the CDR3 is TGTGCCAGCAGCTACGGGACTAGCGGGAGCAATGAGCAGTTCTTC. It yields the protein CASSYGTSGSNEQFF.

This sequence joins TRBV14 and TRBJ2-1; the match to TRBD2 covers 11 bases. With 3 bases clipped from V and 5 bases from J, the junction kept 6 bases outside the gene matches. Germline V gene lookup returns CDR1 SGHDN and CDR2 FVKESK. The CDR3 is 16 residues long. CDR3 in DNA: TGTGCCAGCAGCCAGATTCTAGCGGGAGGCAACAATGAGCAGTTCTTC. Translation: CASSQILAGGNNEQFF.

The V gene is TRBV30, the J gene TRBJ2-1; 9 nucleotides align to TRBD2. This CDR3 has 13 amino acids. CDR1 and CDR2 (germline): GTSNPN, SVGIG (reference sequence). With 5 bases clipped from V and 9 bases from J, the junction kept 8 bases outside the gene matches. CDR3 bases: TGTGCCTGGGTGGGGCTAGCGGGAACTGAGCAGTTCTTC. This gives the protein CAWVGLAGTEQFF. The whole variable domain, filled in from reference TRBV30 and TRBJ2-1, reads SQTIHQWPATLVQPVGSPLSLECTVEGTSNPNLYWYRQAAGRGLQLLFYSVGIGQISSEVPQNLSASRPQDRQFILSSKKLLLSDSGFYLCAWVGLAGTEQFFGPGTRLTVL.

The chain is built from TRBV5-1 and TRBJ2-5; unclear D gene. Germline assignment: CDR1 SGHRS and CDR2 YFSETQ. This CDR3 has 12 amino acids. V lost 0 bases and J lost 2, with 2 bases in between. CDR3 protein: CASSLVQETQYF. CDR3 bases: TGCGCCAGCAGCTTGGTGCAAGAGACCCAGTACTTC.

The rearrangement links TRBV30 to TRBJ2-3; D remains ambiguous. The CDR3 consists of 12 residues. Germline V CDR1 and CDR2: GTSNPN, SVGIG (reference sequence). V shed 3 bases and J shed 0 bases, with 4 bases lying between them. Here the CDR3 reads CAWRASTDTQYF. For the CDR3, the DNA is TGTGCCTGGAGGGCTAGCACAGATACGCAGTATTTT.

The V call is TRBV7-2, the J call TRBJ2-7; weak D call: TRBD1 (7 bases). Germline loops: CDR1 SGHTA, CDR2 FQGNSA. V was cut by 4 bases and J by 0 bases, with 13 bases left in between. The CDR3 runs 15 residues. In nucleotides, the CDR3 is TGTGCCAGCAGCTCTGCGGGGACAGCCTCCTACGAGCAGTACTTC. Protein product: CASSSAGTASYEQYF.

The rearrangement uses TRBV5-4 and TRBJ1-2; tentative D call: TRBD1 (6 bases). The germline V gene has CDR1 SGHNT and CDR2 YYREEE (reference sequence). The CDR3 spans 17 residues. The V gene lost 4 bases and the J gene lost 0 bases, with 19 bases spanning the gap. This chain's CDR3 is CASSPRPDSSANYGYTF. CDR3 DNA sequence: TGTGCCAGCAGCCCCCGACCGGACAGCTCCGCTAACTATGGCTACACCTTC.

The rearrangement links TRBV9 to TRBJ2-5; 10 bases match TRBD2. The ends lost 3 bases at V and 10 bases at J; junction bases unmatched: 12. This CDR3 comprises 15 residues. Germline CDR1 SGDLS, CDR2 YYNGEE. The CDR3 DNA follows: TGTGCCAGCAGCGAGAGCGGGAGGGCCGGGGAGGACCAGTACTTC. This translates into CASSESGRAGEDQYF.

This chain connects TRBV28 to TRBJ2-7; 8 bases match TRBD1. The V gene end was trimmed by 5 bases and the J gene end by 0 bases; junction bases not matched to a gene: 18. The CDR3 sequence is 19 residues long. Per germline, CDR1 MDHEN and CDR2 SYDVKM. CDR3 region: CASSSPGGGILSSSYEQYF. CDR3 nucleotides: TGTGCCAGCAGTAGCCCAGGGGGCGGGATATTATCTAGCTCCTACGAGCAGTACTTC.

As concerns this clone: This likely reflects a read error, since a far larger clone is one base away. Other DNA sequences in this specimen translate into the identical CDR3. The genes are TRBV9 and TRBJ2-3; 8 nucleotides line up with TRBD2. CDR1 is SGDLS and CDR2 is YYNGEE in the germline V gene. The CDR3 spans 14 residues. The J segment lost 4 bases and the V segment lost 0 bases, leaving 1 base of the junction unmatched. The CDR3 reads CASSVATSADTQYF. The CDR3 bases are TGTGCCAGCAGCGTAGCGACTAGCGCAGATACGCAGTATTTT.

This chain links TRBV19 with TRBJ1-5; D is unresolved. The CDR3 runs to 12 residues. Per the germline V gene, CDR1 is LNHDA and CDR2 is SQIVND (reference sequence). V was clipped by 3 bases and J by 7 bases, with 7 bases between them. For the CDR3, the DNA is TGTGCCAGTAGTATTGAGGAACAGCCCCAGCATTTT. It is translated as CASSIEEQPQHF.

V and J are TRBV5-1 and TRBJ2-7; TRBD1 aligns across 8 bases. CDR3 size: 15 residues. Germline assignment: CDR1 SGHRS and CDR2 YFSETQ. V lost 1 base, J lost 4 bases, and 7 bases stayed unmatched. The CDR3 protein is CASSLLTGGRYEQYF. Written as DNA, the CDR3 is TGCGCCAGCAGCTTGCTCACAGGGGGAAGATACGAGCAGTACTTC.

The V gene is TRBV5-4, the J gene TRBJ2-7; D is perhaps TRBD2 (7 bases). V was trimmed by 1 base and J by 7 bases, leaving 15 bases between them. The CDR3 length is 14 residues. Germline V gene lookup returns CDR1 SGHNT and CDR2 YYREEE (reference sequence). The CDR3 DNA sequence: TGTGCCAGCAGCTTGTGGCAGGGAGGGGGAGAGCAGTACTTC. It specifies CASSLWQGGGEQYF. Variable domain in full (rest from reference TRBV5-4 and TRBJ2-7): ETGVTQSPTHLIKTRGQQVTLRCSSQSGHNTVSWYQQALGQGPQFIFQYYREEENGRGNFPPRFSGLQFPNYSSELNVNALELDDSALYLCASSLWQGGGEQYFGPGTRLTVT.

The CDR3 loop is CASSLGVLLAGPDEQYF. CDR3 DNA: TGTGCCAGCAGCTTAGGTGTTTTGCTAGCGGGACCTGACGAGCAGTACTTC. The chain has TRBV7-9 and TRBJ2-7; 9 nucleotides align to TRBD2. Germline-derived CDR1 and CDR2 are SEHNR and FQNEAQ (reference sequence). The CDR3 spans 17 residues. Trimming removed 1 base from V and 5 bases from J; junction bases left unmatched: 12.

As regards this clone: The identical CDR3 is also encoded by other nucleotide sequences in the sample. The rearrangement uses TRBV4-2 and TRBJ2-1; TRBD2 matches at 9 bases. This CDR3 has 15 amino acids. Germline V gene data show CDR1 as LGHNA and CDR2 as YNFKEQ. V dropped 7 bases and J dropped 0; count of bases not matched to a gene: 4. The CDR3 DNA is TGTGCCAGCAAGGGTAGCGGGAGCTCCTACAATGAGCAGTTCTTC. Translating gives CASKGSGSSYNEQFF.

The V gene is TRBV7-8, the J gene TRBJ2-1; 7 bases line up with TRBD2. The ends lost 1 base at V and 5 bases at J; junction bases unmatched: 5. Germline assignment: CDR1 SGHVS and CDR2 FQNEAQ. This CDR3 is built from 15 residues. The CDR3, as DNA: TGTGCCAGCAGCTTAGTGGCGGGGGAGAACAATGAGCAGTTCTTC. Residues: CASSLVAGENNEQFF.

A remark on this clone: The sample carries other DNA sequences with the same CDR3. CDR3 nucleotides: TGTGCCAGCAGTTTCGGAGAGACCCAGTACTTC. Translation: CASSFGETQYF. The chain has TRBV28 and TRBJ2-5; D is ambiguous. Looked up from germline, CDR1 is MDHEN and CDR2 is SYDVKM. The V gene lost 3 bases and the J gene lost 4 bases, with 3 bases spanning the gap. The CDR3 sequence is 11 residues long.

The chain carries TRBV6-4 and TRBJ2-3; a weak D match, TRBD2 (7 bases). The CDR3 is 14 residues long. The germline V gene has CDR1 MRHNA and CDR2 SNTAGT. Trimming cost V 3 bases and J 3 bases, with 10 bases left between them. The CDR3 loop is CASSEQGGTDTQYF. The CDR3 bases are TGTGCCAGCAGTGAACAGGGAGGGACAGATACGCAGTATTTT.

J is TRBJ2-1 and V is TRBV30; perhaps TRBD2 as D (6 bases). The V end was cut by 4 bases, the J end by 5 bases, with 12 bases between. Germline CDR1 GTSNPN, CDR2 SVGIG (reference sequence). The CDR3 contains 13 residues. CDR3 DNA sequence: TGTGCCTGGACCACTAGCCTTGACAATGAGCAGTTCTTC. Translation gives CAWTTSLDNEQFF. The variable domain in full, with the rest retrieved from reference TRBV30 and TRBJ2-1, is SQTIHQWPATLVQPVGSPLSLECTVEGTSNPNLYWYRQAAGRGLQLLFYSVGIGQISSEVPQNLSASRPQDRQFILSSKKLLLSDSGFYLCAWTTSLDNEQFFGPGTRLTVL.

J is TRBJ2-1 and V is TRBV5-1; D remains unclear. The CDR3 is 14 amino acids. Germline-derived CDR1 and CDR2 are SGHRS and YFSETQ. Trimming pared 1 base from V and 7 bases from J, leaving 12 bases between. DNA for the CDR3: TGCGCCAGCAGCTTGTTTTTATTAGGGAATGAGCAGTTCTTC. The encoded protein is CASSLFLLGNEQFF.

CDR3 coding DNA: TGTGCCAGCAGTTTGTATAGTCCCGGGACAGGGCAGGAAAAACTGTTTTTT. It yields the protein CASSLYSPGTGQEKLFF. The chain recombines TRBV28 with TRBJ1-4; 9 nucleotides line up with TRBD1. The ends lost 3 bases at V and 8 bases at J; junction bases unmatched: 13. CDR3 length: 17 amino acids. The germline V gene encodes CDR1 MDHEN and CDR2 SYDVKM. The full variable domain, rest sourced from reference TRBV28 and TRBJ1-4, is DVKVTQSSRYLVKRTGEKVFLECVQDMDHENMFWYRQDPGLGLRLIYFSYDVKMKEKGDIPEGYSVSREKKERFSLILESASTNQTSMYLCASSLYSPGTGQEKLFFGSGTQLSVL.

The chain has TRBV7-2 and TRBJ2-1, with 9 positions matching TRBD2. The CDR3 covers 18 residues. V dropped 0 bases and J dropped 6; count of bases not matched to a gene: 12. Germline V gives CDR1 SGHTA, CDR2 FQGNSA. CDR3 amino acids: CASSLASGVVAGVNEQFF. CDR3 in DNA: TGTGCCAGCAGCTTAGCTTCGGGTGTGGTAGCGGGAGTCAATGAGCAGTTCTTC.

The genes are TRBV6-1 and TRBJ2-1; D ambiguous. Between the trimmed V and J ends, which lost 7 bases and 7 bases, there was a span of 8 bases. Germline CDR1 reads MNHNS; CDR2 reads SASEGT. This CDR3 contains 11 residues. The CDR3, as DNA: TGTGCCAGCACTGAGACGAATGAGCAGTTCTTC. Protein: CASTETNEQFF.

There are a few counts of this clone. This chain joins TRBV4-2 and TRBJ1-1; D might be TRBD1 (6 bases). The CDR3 extends over 16 amino acids. Germline V gives CDR1 LGHNA, CDR2 YNFKEQ. The V end lost 4 bases, the J end lost 4 bases, and 19 bases lay between the germline ends. The CDR3 reads CASSPLGGQAVTEAFF. The CDR3 bases are TGTGCCAGCAGCCCTCTAGGGGGACAAGCAGTCACTGAAGCTTTCTTT.

The CDR3 sequence is CASSSGAGTEAFF. DNA for the CDR3: TGTGCCAGCAGTTCCGGGGCTGGTACTGAAGCTTTCTTT. This sequence joins TRBV28 and TRBJ1-1, with D possibly matching TRBD1 (5 bases). This CDR3 is 13 amino acids long. V dropped 4 bases and J dropped 5 bases, with 11 bases sitting between them. Germline CDR1 and CDR2: MDHEN and SYDVKM.

The chain's CDR3 is CAISERLSSYNEQFF. The CDR3 nucleotides are TGTGCCATCAGTGAGAGGCTGAGCTCCTACAATGAGCAGTTCTTC. V is TRBV10-3 and J is TRBJ2-1; no clear D. The CDR3 sequence is 15 residues long. V lost 2 bases and J 0 bases, leaving 8 bases between the germline ends. The germline V gene has CDR1 ENHRY and CDR2 SYGVKD.

Only a few counts were recorded for this clone. This rearrangement joins TRBV9 to TRBJ2-1; no reliable D call. The V end lost 4 bases, the J end lost 5 bases, and 7 bases lay between the germline ends. In germline, CDR1 is SGDLS, CDR2 YYNGEE. This CDR3 is built from 12 residues. CDR3 nucleotide sequence: TGTGCCAGCAGCTTATCTCACAATGAGCAGTTCTTC. This encodes CASSLSHNEQFF.

The chain recombines TRBV6-5 with TRBJ1-2; 7 bases map to TRBD1. The CDR3 loop spans 14 amino acids. V dropped 6 bases and J dropped 4; count of bases not matched to a gene: 8. Per germline, CDR1 MNHEY and CDR2 SVGAGI. CDR3 amino acids: CASRPTGWAYGYTF. CDR3 nucleotides: TGTGCCAGCAGACCGACAGGGTGGGCCTATGGCTACACCTTC.